This T cell receptor beta chain derives from a study of blood T cell repertoires in COVID-19. Across the whole study: Italy, Spain and the United States were the sources of the convalescent and acute COVID-19 samples.

The protocol was immunoSEQ multiplex PCR, while the TCRdb copy is restricted to in-frame clones and leaves out a portion. Here the sample spans around 92,000 clones, about 82% being singletons. Trimming took off 10 bases at V and 5 bases at J, with 20 bases between the two ends. Germline CDR1 is KGHSH and CDR2 is LQKENI. The CDR3 extends over 14 amino acids. The sequenced sample consisted of peripheral blood. V is TRBV18 and J is TRBJ2-5; tentatively, D is TRBD2 (5 bases). The clonotype originates from a human donor in a cohort sampled during active COVID-19. The CDR3 DNA follows: TGTGCCACCTCCAAGACGGGGATCGGCGAGACCCAGTACTTC. This encodes CATSKTGIGETQYF. Variable domain in full (rest from reference TRBV18 and TRBJ2-5): NAGVMQNPRHLVRRRGQEARLRCSPMKGHSHVYWYRQLPEEGLKFMVYLQKENIIDESGMPKERFSAEFPKEGPSILRIQQVVRGDSAAYFCATSKTGIGETQYFGPGTRLLVL.